The sequence of this T cell receptor (beta chain) was determined in a study of shared clonotypes between healthy human individuals. Points on this clone: Its antigen is not known.

The study's findings and limits: Larger richness was generally estimated for naive than memory subsets.

CDR1 and CDR2 (germline): MNHEY, SVGAGI. Trimming left V 2 bases short and J 4 bases short, with 17 bases between. This CDR3 has 16 residues. Data came from immunoSEQ multiplex PCR; TCRdb stores just in-frame clones and leaves some out. The table shows roughly 1,100,000 clones, with around 74% occurring only once. The sequenced material came from memory CD4+ T cells sorted from blood. Stated subset: CD45RA-negative fraction. The V and J genes are TRBV6-5 and TRBJ1-2, with a possible D match to TRBD1 (5 bases). The receptor's source is a young man in good health. This chain's CDR3 is CASSYSPSSGPYGYTF. DNA of the CDR3: TGTGCCAGCAGTTACAGTCCCTCATCGGGGCCCTATGGCTACACCTTC.